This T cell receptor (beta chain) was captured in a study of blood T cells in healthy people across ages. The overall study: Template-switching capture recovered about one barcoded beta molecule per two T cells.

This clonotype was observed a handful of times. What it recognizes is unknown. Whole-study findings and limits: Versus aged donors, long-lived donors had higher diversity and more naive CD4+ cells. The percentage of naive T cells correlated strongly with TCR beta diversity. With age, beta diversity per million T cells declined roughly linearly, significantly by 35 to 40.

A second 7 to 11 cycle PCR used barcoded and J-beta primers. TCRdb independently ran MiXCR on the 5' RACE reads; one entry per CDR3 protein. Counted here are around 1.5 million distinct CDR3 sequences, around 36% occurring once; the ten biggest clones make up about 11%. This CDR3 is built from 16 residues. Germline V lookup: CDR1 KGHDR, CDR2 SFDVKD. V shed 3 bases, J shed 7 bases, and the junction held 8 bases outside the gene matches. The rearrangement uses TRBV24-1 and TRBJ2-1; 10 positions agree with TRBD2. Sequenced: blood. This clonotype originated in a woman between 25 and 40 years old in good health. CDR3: CATSDLASGSRNEQFF. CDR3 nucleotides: TGTGCCACCAGTGATCTTGCTAGCGGGAGTAGGAATGAGCAGTTCTTC.